This T cell receptor beta chain is from a study of control samples from healthy donors and cancer patients. TCRdb's copy holds only in-frame clones and misses some; the assay was immunoSEQ multiplex PCR. The sample contains under 130,000 clones, 83% of which appear only once. This CDR3 has 12 residues. The V end was cut by 4 bases, the J end by 1 base, with 7 bases between. Per the germline V gene, CDR1 is SQVTM and CDR2 is ANQGSEA. This clonotype was sampled from a woman aged 45-65 years in good health. The rearrangement links TRBV29-1 to TRBJ1-2; weak D call: TRBD1 (5 bases). The sample was blood. CDR3: CSVVQGNYGYTF. CDR3 nucleotide sequence: TGCAGCGTTGTTCAGGGTAACTATGGCTACACCTTC.